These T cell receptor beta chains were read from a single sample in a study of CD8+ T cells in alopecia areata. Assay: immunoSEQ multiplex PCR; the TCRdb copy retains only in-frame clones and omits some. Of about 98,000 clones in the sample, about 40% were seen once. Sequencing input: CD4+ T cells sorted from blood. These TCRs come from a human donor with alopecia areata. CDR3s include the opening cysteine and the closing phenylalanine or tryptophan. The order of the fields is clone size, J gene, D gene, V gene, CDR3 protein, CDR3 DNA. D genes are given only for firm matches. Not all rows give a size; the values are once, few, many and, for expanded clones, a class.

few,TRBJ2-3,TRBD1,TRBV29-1,CSVDSPGGDTQYF,TGCAGCGTTGATTCCCCAGGGGGTGATACGCAGTATTTT
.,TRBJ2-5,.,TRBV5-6,CASTHGSKETQYF,TGTGCCAGCACCCACGGCAGTAAAGAGACCCAGTACTTC
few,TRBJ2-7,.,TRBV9,CASSVGPDTYYEQYF,TGTGCCAGCAGCGTAGGCCCGGACACGTACTACGAGCAGTACTTC
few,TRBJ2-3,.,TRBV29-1,CSVRRKLTDTQYF,TGCAGCGTTAGGAGGAAGCTCACAGATACGCAGTATTTT
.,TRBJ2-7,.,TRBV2,CASSVSYEQYF,TGTGCCAGCAGTGTCTCCTACGAGCAGTACTTC
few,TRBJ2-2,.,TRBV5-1,CASSLGQVELFF,TGCGCCAGCAGCTTGGGTCAGGTGGAGCTGTTTTTT
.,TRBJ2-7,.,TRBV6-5,CASSYSRGAQGEQYF,TGTGCCAGCAGTTACTCACGGGGGGCGCAGGGAGAGCAGTACTTC
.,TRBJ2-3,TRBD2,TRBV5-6,CASSFSSGSGDTQYF,TGTGCCAGCAGCTTCTCTAGCGGGAGTGGAGATACGCAGTATTTT
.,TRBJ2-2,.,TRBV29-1,CSVGGRHSANTGELFF,TGCAGCGTTGGAGGAAGACATTCCGCGAACACCGGGGAGCTGTTTTTT
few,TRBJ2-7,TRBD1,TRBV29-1,CSVRGRQGSYEQYF,TGCAGCGTTCGAGGGAGACAGGGGAGCTACGAGCAGTACTTC
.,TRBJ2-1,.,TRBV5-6,CASSLVGAGSYNEQFF,TGTGCCAGCAGCTTGGTAGGAGCGGGTTCCTACAATGAGCAGTTCTTC
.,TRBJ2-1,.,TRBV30,CAWSRQGNEQFF,TGTGCCTGGAGTCGTCAGGGCAATGAGCAGTTCTTC
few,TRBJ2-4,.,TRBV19,CASSPGPKLAKNIQYF,TGTGCCAGTAGTCCCGGACCGAAACTAGCCAAAAACATTCAGTACTTC
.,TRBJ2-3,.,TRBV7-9,CASSFSGGFTDTQYF,TGTGCCAGCAGCTTCTCGGGGGGCTTCACAGATACGCAGTATTTT
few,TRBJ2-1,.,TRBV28,CASSNPTNEQFF,TGTGCCAGCAGTAACCCAACCAATGAGCAGTTCTTC
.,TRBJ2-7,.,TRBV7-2,CASSLGGTYEQYF,TGTGCCAGCAGCTTGGGCGGTACCTACGAGCAGTACTTC
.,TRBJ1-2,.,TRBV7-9,CASSFHDGVYGYTF,TGTGCCAGCAGCTTCCACGACGGAGTCTATGGCTACACCTTC
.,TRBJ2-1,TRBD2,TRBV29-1,CSVVSWTSAYNEQFF,TGCAGCGTGGTCTCCTGGACTAGCGCCTACAATGAGCAGTTCTTC
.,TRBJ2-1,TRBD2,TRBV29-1,CSVYSGLAFSEQFF,TGCAGCGTGTATTCGGGACTAGCTTTCTCCGAGCAGTTCTTC
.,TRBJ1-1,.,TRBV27,CASSTDSSTEAFF,TGTGCCAGCAGTACAGACAGTAGCACTGAAGCTTTCTTT
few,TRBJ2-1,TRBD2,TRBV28,CASSLWTSGDNEQFF,TGTGCCAGCAGTTTGTGGACTAGCGGGGACAATGAGCAGTTCTTC
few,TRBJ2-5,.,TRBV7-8,CASSLGGPVQETQYF,TGTGCCAGCAGCTTAGGAGGGCCAGTCCAAGAGACCCAGTACTTC
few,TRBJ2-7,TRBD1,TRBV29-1,CSVEETGDEQYF,TGCAGCGTTGAAGAAACAGGGGACGAGCAGTACTTC
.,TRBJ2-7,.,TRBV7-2,CASSLAQVGREQYF,TGTGCCAGCAGCTTAGCGCAAGTGGGGAGGGAGCAGTACTTC
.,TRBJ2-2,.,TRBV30,CAWSLPRTATNTGELFF,TGTGCCTGGAGCCTACCTCGGACAGCTACGAACACCGGGGAGCTGTTTTTT
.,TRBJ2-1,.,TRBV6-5,CASSRVTDEQFF,TGTGCCAGCAGTCGCGTGACGGATGAGCAGTTCTTC
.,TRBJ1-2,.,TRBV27,CASSLWGREGGYTF,TGTGCCAGCAGTTTATGGGGCAGGGAAGGTGGCTACACCTTC
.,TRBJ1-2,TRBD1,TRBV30,CAWSPDRENYGYTF,TGTGCCTGGAGCCCCGACAGGGAAAACTATGGCTACACCTTC
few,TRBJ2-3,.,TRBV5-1,CASSARLAGSTDTQYF,TGCGCCAGCAGCGCCCGGTTAGCAGGGAGCACAGATACGCAGTATTTT
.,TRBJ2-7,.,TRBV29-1,CSVLGSGESYEQYF,TGCAGCGTTTTAGGGTCGGGGGAGTCTTACGAGCAGTACTTC
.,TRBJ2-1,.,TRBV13,CASSLGYEQFF,TGTGCCAGCAGCTTAGGTTATGAGCAGTTCTTC
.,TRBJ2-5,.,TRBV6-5,CASSYSTSGETQYF,TGTGCCAGCAGTTACTCGACGAGTGGGGAGACCCAGTACTTC
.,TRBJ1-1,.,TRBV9,CASSVVNSPNTEAFF,TGTGCCAGCAGCGTAGTAAACAGTCCGAACACTGAAGCTTTCTTT
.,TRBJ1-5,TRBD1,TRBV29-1,CSVWDRVHRNQPQHF,TGCAGCGTTTGGGACAGGGTCCATCGCAATCAGCCCCAGCATTTT
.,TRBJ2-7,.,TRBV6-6,CAIRPEGRYEQYF,TGTGCCATCCGCCCCGAGGGACGTTACGAGCAGTACTTC
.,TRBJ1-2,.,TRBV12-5,CASGEQGRGYTF,TGTGCTAGTGGGGAACAGGGACGCGGCTACACCTTC
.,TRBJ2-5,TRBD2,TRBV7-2,CASSLVGTSGSETQYF,TGTGCCAGCAGCTTAGTCGGGACTAGCGGGAGCGAGACCCAGTACTTC
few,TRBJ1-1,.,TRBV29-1,CSVGGRGYLNTEAFF,TGCAGCGTTGGGGGCAGGGGCTATTTAAACACTGAAGCTTTCTTT
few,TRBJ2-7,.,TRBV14,CASSQDAGPYEQYF,TGTGCCAGCAGCCAAGATGCAGGGCCCTACGAGCAGTACTTC
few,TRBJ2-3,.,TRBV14,CASSQEVSAQYF,TGTGCCAGCAGCCAAGAAGTCTCGGCGCAGTATTTT
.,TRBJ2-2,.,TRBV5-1,CASSVVIENTGELFF,TGCGCCAGCAGCGTGGTGATCGAGAACACCGGGGAGCTGTTTTTT
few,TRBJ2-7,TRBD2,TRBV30,CAWTDGLADAYEQYF,TGTGCCTGGACCGACGGACTAGCGGATGCCTACGAGCAGTACTTC
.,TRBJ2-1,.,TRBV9,CASSVSEWGASSYNEQFF,TGTGCCAGCAGCGTAAGCGAGTGGGGGGCAAGTTCCTACAATGAGCAGTTCTTC
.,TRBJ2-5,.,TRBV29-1,CSVDGVQETQYF,TGCAGCGTTGATGGAGTACAAGAGACCCAGTACTTC